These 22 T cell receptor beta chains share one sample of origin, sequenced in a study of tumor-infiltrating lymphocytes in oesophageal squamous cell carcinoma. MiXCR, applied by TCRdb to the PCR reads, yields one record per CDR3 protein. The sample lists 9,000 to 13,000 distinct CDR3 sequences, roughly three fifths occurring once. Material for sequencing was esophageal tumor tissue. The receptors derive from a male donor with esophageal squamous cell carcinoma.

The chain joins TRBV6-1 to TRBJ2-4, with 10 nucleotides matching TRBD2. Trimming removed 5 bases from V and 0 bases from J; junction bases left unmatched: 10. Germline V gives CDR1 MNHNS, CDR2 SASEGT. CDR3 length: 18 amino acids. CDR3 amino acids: CASSSPSVAGGAKNIQYF. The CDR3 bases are TGTGCCAGCAGTTCTCCGTCCGTAGCGGGAGGAGCCAAAAACATTCAGTACTTC.

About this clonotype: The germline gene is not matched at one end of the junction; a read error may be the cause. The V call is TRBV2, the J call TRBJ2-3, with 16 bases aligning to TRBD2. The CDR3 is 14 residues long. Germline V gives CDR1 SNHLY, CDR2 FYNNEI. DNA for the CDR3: TGTGCCAGCAGGCCGGGACTAGCGGGAGGGGTGTGGTTCTTC. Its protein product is CASRPGLAGGVWFF.

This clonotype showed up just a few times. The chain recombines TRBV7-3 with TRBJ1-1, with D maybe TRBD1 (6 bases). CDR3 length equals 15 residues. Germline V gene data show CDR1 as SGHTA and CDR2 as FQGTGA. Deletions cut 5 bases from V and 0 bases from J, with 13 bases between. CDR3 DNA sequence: TGTGCCAGCAGCCACACCGGGGGGCTGAACACTGAAGCTTTCTTT. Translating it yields CASSHTGGLNTEAFF.

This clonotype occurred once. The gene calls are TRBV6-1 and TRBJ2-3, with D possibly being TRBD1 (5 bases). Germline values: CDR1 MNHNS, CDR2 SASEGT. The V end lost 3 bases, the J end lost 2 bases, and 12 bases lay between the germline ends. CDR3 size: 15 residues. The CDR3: CASSDYWTITDTQYF. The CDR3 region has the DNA TGTGCCAGCAGTGATTATTGGACAATCACAGATACGCAGTATTTT.

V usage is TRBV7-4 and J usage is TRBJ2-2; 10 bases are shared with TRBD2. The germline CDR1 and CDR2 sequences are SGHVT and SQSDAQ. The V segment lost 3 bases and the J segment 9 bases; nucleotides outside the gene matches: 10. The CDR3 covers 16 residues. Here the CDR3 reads CASSLFTSGITRELFF. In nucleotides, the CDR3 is TGTGCCAGCAGCTTGTTTACTAGCGGGATAACCCGGGAGCTGTTTTTT.

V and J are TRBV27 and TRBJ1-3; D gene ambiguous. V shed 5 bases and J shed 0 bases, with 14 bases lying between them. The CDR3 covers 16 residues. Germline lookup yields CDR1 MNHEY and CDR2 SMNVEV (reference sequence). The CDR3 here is CASSPTAVSSGNTIYF. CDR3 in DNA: TGTGCCAGCAGTCCGACTGCGGTTAGCTCTGGAAACACCATATATTTT.

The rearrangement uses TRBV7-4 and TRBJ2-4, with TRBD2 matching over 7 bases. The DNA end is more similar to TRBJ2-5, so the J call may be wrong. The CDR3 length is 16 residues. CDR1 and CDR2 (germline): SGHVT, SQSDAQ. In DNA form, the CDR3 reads TGTGCCAGCAGCTCCCTCGGGGAGGGCGGACAAGAGACCCAGTACTTC. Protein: CASSSLGEGGQETQYF.

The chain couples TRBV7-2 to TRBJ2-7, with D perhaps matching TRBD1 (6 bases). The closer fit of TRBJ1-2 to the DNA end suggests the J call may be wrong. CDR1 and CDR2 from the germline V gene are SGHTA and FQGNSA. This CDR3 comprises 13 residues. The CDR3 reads CASSVQGGYGYTF. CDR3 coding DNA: TGTGCCAGCAGCGTACAGGGTGGGTATGGCTACACCTTC.

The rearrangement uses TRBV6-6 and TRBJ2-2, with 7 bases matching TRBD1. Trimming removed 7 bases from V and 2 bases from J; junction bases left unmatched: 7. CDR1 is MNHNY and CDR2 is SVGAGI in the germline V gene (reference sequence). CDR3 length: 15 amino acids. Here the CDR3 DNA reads TGTGCCAGCACCCGAGGGGGCGTAAACACCGGGGAGCTGTTTTTT. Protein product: CASTRGGVNTGELFF.

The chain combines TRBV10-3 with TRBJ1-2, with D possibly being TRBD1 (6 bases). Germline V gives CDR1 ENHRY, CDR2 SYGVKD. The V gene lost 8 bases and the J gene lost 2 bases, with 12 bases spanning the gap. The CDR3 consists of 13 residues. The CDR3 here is CAIWTDLNYGYTF. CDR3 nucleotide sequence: TGTGCCATCTGGACAGACCTCAACTATGGCTACACCTTC.

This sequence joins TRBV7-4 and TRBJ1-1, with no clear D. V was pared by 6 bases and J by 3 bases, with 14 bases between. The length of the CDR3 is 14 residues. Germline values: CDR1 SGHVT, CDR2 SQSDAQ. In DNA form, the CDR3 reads TGTGCCAGCAGGTGGTCCCCGGGAGACACTGAAGCTTTCTTT. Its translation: CASRWSPGDTEAFF.

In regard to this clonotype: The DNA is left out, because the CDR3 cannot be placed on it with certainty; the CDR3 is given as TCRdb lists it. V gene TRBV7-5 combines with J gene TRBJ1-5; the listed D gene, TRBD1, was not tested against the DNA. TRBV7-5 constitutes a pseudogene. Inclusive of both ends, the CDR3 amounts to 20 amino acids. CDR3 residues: CISVPEAYPDDRGGNQPQHF.

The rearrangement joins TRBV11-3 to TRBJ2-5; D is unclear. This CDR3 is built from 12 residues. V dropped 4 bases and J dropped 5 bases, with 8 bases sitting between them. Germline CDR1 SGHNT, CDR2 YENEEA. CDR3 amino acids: CASSSDRETQYF. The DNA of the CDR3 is TGTGCCAGCAGCTCGGACCGGGAGACCCAGTACTTC.

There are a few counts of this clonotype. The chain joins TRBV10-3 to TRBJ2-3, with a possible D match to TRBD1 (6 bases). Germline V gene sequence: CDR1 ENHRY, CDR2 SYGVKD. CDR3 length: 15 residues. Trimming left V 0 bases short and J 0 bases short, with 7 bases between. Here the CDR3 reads CAISESGASTDTQYF. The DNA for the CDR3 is TGTGCCATCAGTGAGTCGGGGGCTAGCACAGATACGCAGTATTTT.

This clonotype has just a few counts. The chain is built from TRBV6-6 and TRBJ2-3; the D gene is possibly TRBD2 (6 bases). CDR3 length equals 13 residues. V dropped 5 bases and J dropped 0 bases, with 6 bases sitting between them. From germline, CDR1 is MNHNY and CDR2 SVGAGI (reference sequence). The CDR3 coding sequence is TGTGCCAGCAGTAGCGGGAGCACAGATACGCAGTATTTT. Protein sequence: CASSSGSTDTQYF.

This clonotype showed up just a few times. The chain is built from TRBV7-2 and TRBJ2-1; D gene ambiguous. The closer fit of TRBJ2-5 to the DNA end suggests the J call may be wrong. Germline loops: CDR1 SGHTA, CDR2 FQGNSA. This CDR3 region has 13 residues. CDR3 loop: CASSLGVGETQYF. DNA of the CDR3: TGTGCCAGCAGCTTAGGGGTCGGAGAGACCCAGTACTTC.

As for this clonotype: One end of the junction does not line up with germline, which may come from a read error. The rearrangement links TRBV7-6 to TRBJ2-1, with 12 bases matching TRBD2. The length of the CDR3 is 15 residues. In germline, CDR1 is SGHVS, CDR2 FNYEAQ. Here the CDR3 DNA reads TGTGCTAGCAGCCCGACTAGCGGGGGTTACAATGAGCAGTTCTTC. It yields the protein CASSPTSGGYNEQFF.

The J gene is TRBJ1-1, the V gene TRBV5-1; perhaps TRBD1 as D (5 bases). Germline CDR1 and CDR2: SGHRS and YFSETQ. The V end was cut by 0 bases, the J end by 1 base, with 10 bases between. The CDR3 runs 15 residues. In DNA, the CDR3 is TGCGCCAGCAGCTTGGCCGGGGGTTCGAACACTGAAGCTTTCTTT. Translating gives CASSLAGGSNTEAFF.

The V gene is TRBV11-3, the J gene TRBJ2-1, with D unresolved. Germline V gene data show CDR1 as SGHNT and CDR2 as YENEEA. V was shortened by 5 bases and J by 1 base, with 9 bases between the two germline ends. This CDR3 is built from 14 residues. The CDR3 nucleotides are TGTGCCAGCAGCCCGAGTAGTTCCTACAATGAGCAGTTCTTC. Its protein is CASSPSSSYNEQFF.

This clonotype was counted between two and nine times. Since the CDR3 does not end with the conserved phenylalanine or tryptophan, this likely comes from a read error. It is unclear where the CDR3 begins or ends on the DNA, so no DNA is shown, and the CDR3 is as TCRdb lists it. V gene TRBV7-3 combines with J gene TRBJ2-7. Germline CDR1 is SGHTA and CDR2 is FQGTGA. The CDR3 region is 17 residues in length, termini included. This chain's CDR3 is CASSLNGGANYGYTFGS.

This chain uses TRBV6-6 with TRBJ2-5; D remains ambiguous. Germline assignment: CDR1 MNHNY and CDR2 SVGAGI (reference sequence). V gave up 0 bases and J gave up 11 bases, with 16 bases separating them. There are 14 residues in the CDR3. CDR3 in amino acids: CASSYSKIPFEQYF. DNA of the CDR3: TGTGCCAGCAGTTACTCGAAAATCCCTTTTGAGCAGTACTTC.

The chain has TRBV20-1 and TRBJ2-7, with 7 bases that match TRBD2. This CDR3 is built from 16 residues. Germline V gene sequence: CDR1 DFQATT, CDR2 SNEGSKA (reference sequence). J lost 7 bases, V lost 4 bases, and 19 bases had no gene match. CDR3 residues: CSAMGLLAGDYNEQYF. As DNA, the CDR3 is TGCAGTGCTATGGGGTTGCTTGCGGGAGACTACAATGAGCAGTACTTC.